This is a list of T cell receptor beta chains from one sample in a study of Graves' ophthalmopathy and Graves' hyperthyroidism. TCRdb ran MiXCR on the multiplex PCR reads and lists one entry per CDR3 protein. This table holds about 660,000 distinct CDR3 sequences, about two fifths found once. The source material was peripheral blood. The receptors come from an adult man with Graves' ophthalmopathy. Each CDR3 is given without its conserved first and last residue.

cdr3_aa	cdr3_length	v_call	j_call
ASSTGTGNQETQY	13	TRBV11-2	TRBJ2-5
ASWRYPNEQF	10	TRBV19	TRBJ2-1
ASSYSPEGVQGYT	13	TRBV10-3	TRBJ1-2
ASSSGIQNQPQH	12	TRBV24-1	TRBJ1-5
ASSLRPGSSYEQY	13	TRBV12-3/TRBV12-4	TRBJ2-7
ASSMGEGTQEQY	12	TRBV19	TRBJ2-7
SVADRGSGNTIY	12	TRBV20-1	TRBJ1-3
SVVPGNTDTQY	11	TRBV29-1	TRBJ2-3
ASSQDNRGPSPPLH	14	TRBV14	TRBJ1-6
AWGTGVYEQY	10	TRBV10-3	TRBJ2-7
ASRGVPDSPLH	11	TRBV2	TRBJ1-6
ATSDSQGTAQETQY	14	TRBV24-1	TRBJ2-5
SAIGDGGGPETQY	13	TRBV20-1	TRBJ2-5
ASSQAATATYEQY	13	TRBV4-1	TRBJ2-7
ASKQGDYGETQY	12	TRBV25-1	TRBJ2-5
ACKDLSPLH	9	TRBV30	TRBJ1-6
ASSFYICSARGDRTYEQY	18	TRBV7-2	TRBJ2-7
ASSPHETGEQY	11	TRBV5-6	TRBJ2-7
ASRTETGNVLT	11	TRBV7-9	TRBJ2-6